Described below is a single TCR beta chain sequence and its context. The entry originates in a study of beta chain features in type 1 diabetes. The authors reverse transcribed all of the isolated RNA, so sequencing captured expressed TCRB transcripts. Method: immunoSEQ multiplex PCR; TCRdb's copy keeps in-frame clones and lacks some. The sample shows a few hundred thousand clones, roughly 30% of them seen only once. The specimen was central memory CD4+ T cells from blood. The receptor was isolated from a man aged 30 to 39 in good health.

Here the CDR3 DNA reads TGTGCCAGCGGTAGGACGGCTGGCTACACCTTC. Residues: CASGRTAGYTF. J is TRBJ1-2 and V is TRBV2; D call uncertain. This CDR3 comprises 11 residues. V gave up 8 bases and J gave up 7 bases, with 11 bases separating them. Germline V gene data show CDR1 as SNHLY and CDR2 as FYNNEI.